This TCR beta chain is drawn from a study of metastatic and nonmetastatic thyroid tumors (dated by TCRdb to between 2020 and 2021). Concerning the study at large: Repertoires from peripheral blood and from tumor or nodule tissue samples of malignant and benign thyroid patients were compared.

The library was generated by PCR. The sequencer was an Illumina HiSeq 4000. The TCR beta-chain CDR3 region of each patient was profiled by high-throughput sequencing. The study's processing was this. The researchers built a classifier to tell apart papillary thyroid cancer patients with distant metastasis, based on CDR3 differences among clinicopathological groups. Repertoire diversity was assessed with the Shannon index, and tumor-blood repertoire similarity with the Morisita-Horn index. TCRdb passed the public sequencing reads through fastp at Q25 and MiXCR, retaining productive beta sequences. The V and J calls shown here were made by TCRdb, not taken from the authors' results. Within this sample are tens of thousands of clones, with roughly a quarter of them counted one time only. Jointly, the top ten make up about 12% of the sample. The paper as a whole reports these results and caveats: In both blood and tumor samples, malignant tumors were reported to have significantly higher TCR beta diversity than benign nodules.

A word on this clone: Its antigen target is currently unknown. Since the CDR3 does not end with the conserved phenylalanine or tryptophan, this likely comes from a read error. The DNA is left out, because the CDR3 cannot be placed on it with certainty; the CDR3 is given as TCRdb lists it.

No patient had received any treatment before thyroid surgery. Patient clinical samples collected from 2012 to 2018 were retrospectively analysed using T-cell receptor beta sequencing. Termini included, the CDR3 measures 8 amino acids. According to the germline V gene (reference sequence), CDR1 reads DFQATT and CDR2 reads SNEGSKA. The chain uses TRBV20-1 and TRBJ2-5. This TCR was recovered from a male donor with papillary thyroid cancer or a benign thyroid nodule (not recorded which). Some clones in this sample may be carry-over from other donors' samples. Sequenced material: tumor tissue. The CDR3 reads as follows: CSARPGTI.